Listed here are 21 T cell receptor beta chains from one sample, sequenced in a study of cytomegalovirus exposure and HLA in healthy donors. PCR employed 60 Vbeta and 13 Jbeta primers. The repertoire was sequenced with immunoSEQ multiplex PCR; TCRdb's copy has only in-frame clones and lacks some. Of tens of thousands of clones in the sample, roughly three quarters are singletons; the top ten hold approximately 7%. The source material was PBMCs. The receptors here all came from a man aged 30 to 45 in good health and CMV-seronegative.

The chain combines TRBV6-5 with TRBJ2-7; the match to TRBD2 covers 9 bases. The ends lost 10 bases at V and 0 bases at J; junction bases unmatched: 10. Per germline, CDR1 MNHEY and CDR2 SVGAGI. This CDR3 has 15 amino acids. The CDR3 here is CATKSLAGFSYEQYF. In nucleotides, the CDR3 is TGTGCCACCAAATCCCTAGCGGGGTTCTCCTACGAGCAGTACTTC.

The rearrangement links TRBV7-8 to TRBJ1-4; the D gene is possibly TRBD1 (5 bases). The CDR3 length is 15 residues. CDR1 is SGHVS, CDR2 FQNEAQ, per germline. Trimming left V 3 bases short and J 3 bases short, with 11 bases between. The CDR3 here is CASSFSRVANEKLFF. The CDR3 DNA sequence: TGTGCCAGCAGCTTTTCCAGGGTTGCTAATGAAAAACTGTTTTTT.

Only a few counts were recorded for this clone. The chain combines TRBV4-3 with TRBJ2-6, with 13 positions matching TRBD2. This CDR3 is 19 amino acids long. V was pared by 4 bases and J by 0 bases, with 6 bases of the junction left unmatched. Germline CDR1 is LGHNA and CDR2 is YSLEER. The CDR3 sequence is CASSRTSGGVPSGANVLTF. As DNA, the CDR3 is TGCGCCAGCAGCCGTACTAGCGGGGGGGTCCCCTCTGGGGCCAACGTCCTGACTTTC.

The chain employs TRBV6-1 and TRBJ1-5; the D is unclear. Per germline, CDR1 MNHNS and CDR2 SASEGT. Deletions cut 2 bases from V and 0 bases from J, with 8 bases between. This CDR3 is 15 amino acids long. Here the CDR3 DNA reads TGTGCCAGCAGTGAATCAGGATATAGCAATCAGCCCCAGCATTTT. Its translation is CASSESGYSNQPQHF.

V is TRBV7-2 and J is TRBJ2-3, with a possible D match to TRBD2 (6 bases). Trimming pared 5 bases from V and 9 bases from J, leaving 12 bases between. Germline V lookup: CDR1 SGHTA, CDR2 FQGNSA. This CDR3 is built from 12 residues. The CDR3 nucleotides are TGTGCCAGCAGCACGAGGAGGGCGACGCAGTATTTT. Protein: CASSTRRATQYF.

The chain joins TRBV28 to TRBJ1-3, with 8 bases identical to TRBD1. V lost 6 bases, J lost 8 bases, and 12 bases stayed unmatched. CDR1 and CDR2 (germline): MDHEN, SYDVKM. The CDR3 has 15 amino acids. CDR3 sequence: CASSPGTGPGDTIYF. The CDR3 nucleotides read TGTGCCAGCAGCCCCGGGACAGGCCCGGGGGACACCATATATTTT.

The chain uses TRBV9 and TRBJ1-1, with a possible D match to TRBD1 (5 bases). The CDR3 runs to 15 residues. The V end lost 0 bases, the J end lost 4 bases, and 13 bases lay between the germline ends. Germline assignment: CDR1 SGDLS and CDR2 YYNGEE. The CDR3 DNA reads TGTGCCAGCAGCGTAGATCCCGGGGGGGGCACTGAAGCTTTCTTT. Translation: CASSVDPGGGTEAFF. The full variable domain, in which reference TRBV9 and TRBJ1-1 provide the parts outside the CDR3, is DSGVTQTPKHLITATGQRVTLRCSPRSGDLSVYWYQQSLDQGLQFLIQYYNGEERAKGNILERFSAQQFPDLHSELNLSSLELGDSALYFCASSVDPGGGTEAFFGQGTRLTVV.

The J gene is TRBJ2-7, the V gene TRBV29-1, with a possible D match to TRBD1 (5 bases). CDR3 length: 12 residues. Germline V gives CDR1 SQVTM, CDR2 ANQGSEA. Between the trimmed V and J ends, which lost 4 bases and 2 bases, there was a span of 9 bases. The CDR3 DNA sequence: TGCAGCGTTGGCGACAGACCCTACGAGCAGTACTTC. Its translation: CSVGDRPYEQYF.

This rearrangement joins TRBV29-1 to TRBJ1-1; D is undetermined. CDR1 and CDR2 from the germline V gene are SQVTM and ANQGSEA. The length of the CDR3 is 13 residues. Trimming shortened V by 7 bases and J by 4 bases, and 16 bases separated the two germline ends. The CDR3 reads CSAAGLLGTEAFF. The DNA of the CDR3 is TGCAGCGCCGCCGGACTGCTGGGCACTGAAGCTTTCTTT.

V usage is TRBV6-5 and J usage is TRBJ1-2; 8 bases line up with TRBD1. The CDR3 has 13 amino acids. V shed 6 bases and J 8 bases; nucleotides not matched to a gene: 8. The germline CDR1 and CDR2 sequences are MNHEY and SVGAGI. The CDR3 loop is CASSLRDRNGYTF. The CDR3 DNA follows: TGTGCCAGCAGCCTCCGGGACAGGAACGGCTACACCTTC.

The chain joins TRBV6-5 to TRBJ2-7; TRBD1 aligns across 7 bases. Germline lookup yields CDR1 MNHEY and CDR2 SVGAGI. CDR3 length equals 13 residues. V lost 7 bases to trimming and J lost 2 bases; unmatched junction nucleotides: 5. This CDR3 is CASTWTGAYEQYF. Written as DNA, the CDR3 is TGTGCCAGCACCTGGACAGGTGCCTACGAGCAGTACTTC.

This clone has only a few counts. The chain carries TRBV6-1 and TRBJ2-1, with D unresolved. The CDR3 has 15 amino acids. V was clipped by 3 bases and J by 0 bases, with 9 bases between them. From germline, CDR1 is MNHNS and CDR2 SASEGT. The CDR3: CASSEAARSYNEQFF. The DNA for the CDR3 is TGTGCCAGCAGTGAGGCAGCGCGCTCCTACAATGAGCAGTTCTTC.

The rearrangement joins TRBV25-1 to TRBJ2-5, with D possibly matching TRBD2 (5 bases). The J call may be incorrect, as the DNA end agrees better with TRBJ2-7. Germline V gene sequence: CDR1 MGHDK, CDR2 SYGVNS. This CDR3 is 15 amino acids long. The CDR3 here is CASSESLSGYDEQYF. The CDR3 coding sequence is TGTGCCAGCAGTGAATCGCTTTCGGGGTACGACGAGCAGTACTTC.

J is TRBJ1-1 and V is TRBV6-6; D is perhaps TRBD1 (6 bases). CDR3 length: 14 amino acids. Germline V gene lookup returns CDR1 MNHNY and CDR2 SVGAGI (reference sequence). Trimming cost V 6 bases and J 3 bases, with 14 bases left between them. The CDR3 here is CASSQEGGYTEAFF. Written as DNA, the CDR3 is TGTGCCAGCAGCCAGGAGGGGGGGTACACTGAAGCTTTCTTT.

The chain carries TRBV28 and TRBJ1-1; the D gene is possibly TRBD1 (6 bases). The V and J ends lost 11 bases and 4 bases respectively, with 17 bases between them. This CDR3 region has 13 residues. CDR1 is MDHEN, CDR2 SYDVKM, per germline. CDR3 in amino acids: CAAWGGAGTEAFF. The CDR3 coding sequence is TGTGCCGCCTGGGGGGGGGCTGGCACTGAAGCTTTCTTT.

This chain uses TRBV5-8 with TRBJ1-4, with D perhaps TRBD1 (5 bases). CDR1 SGHTS and CDR2 YDEGEE come from the germline V gene. Between the trimmed V and J ends, which lost 0 bases and 10 bases, there was a span of 19 bases. The CDR3 has 16 amino acids. CDR3 region: CASSLESGLPGGKLFF. The CDR3 DNA reads as TGTGCCAGCAGCTTGGAATCCGGCCTCCCCGGGGGAAAACTGTTTTTT.

The chain couples TRBV28 to TRBJ2-7, with D perhaps matching TRBD2 (5 bases). Germline-derived CDR1 and CDR2 are MDHEN and SYDVKM. V lost 6 bases to trimming and J lost 4 bases, with 10 bases between them. This CDR3 comprises 12 residues. The CDR3 sequence is CASSLGRYEQYF. The CDR3, as DNA: TGTGCCAGCAGCCTGGGGAGATACGAGCAGTACTTC.

The V call is TRBV15, the J call TRBJ1-2; D may be TRBD1 (6 bases). V was pared by 2 bases and J by 10 bases, with 14 bases between. The germline gives CDR1 LNHNV, CDR2 YYDKDF (reference sequence). The CDR3 spans 13 residues. The CDR3 protein is CATSRPPSGDYTF. CDR3 in DNA: TGTGCCACCAGCAGACCCCCGTCAGGGGACTACACCTTC.

The chain has TRBV10-1 and TRBJ1-2; 7 bases match TRBD1. The J segment lost 3 bases and the V segment lost 6 bases, leaving 4 bases of the junction unmatched. This CDR3 comprises 13 residues. Germline loops: CDR1 WNHNN, CDR2 SYGVQD (reference sequence). As DNA, the CDR3 is TGCGCCAGCAGCCTCGGACAGGACTATGGCTACACCTTC. Amino acid sequence: CASSLGQDYGYTF.

This clone has a single count. The V and J genes are TRBV11-2 and TRBJ2-7; TRBD2 is a possible D gene (6 bases). The germline V gene encodes CDR1 SGHAT and CDR2 FQNNGV. V lost 5 bases, J lost 0 bases, and 14 bases lay in between. The CDR3 totals 15 residues. The chain's CDR3 is CASSLGQRASYEQYF. CDR3 bases: TGTGCCAGCAGCCTGGGGCAGCGGGCCTCCTACGAGCAGTACTTC.

A single count supports this clone. In DNA form, the CDR3 reads TGTGCCAGCAGCCCCCGGACAGGGGTTTACACCGGGGAGCTGTTTTTT. Translating gives CASSPRTGVYTGELFF. The chain has TRBV13 and TRBJ2-2; 9 nucleotides agree with TRBD1. Germline values: CDR1 PRHDT, CDR2 FYEKMQ (reference sequence). There are 16 residues in the CDR3. The ends lost 5 bases at V and 3 bases at J; junction bases unmatched: 7.